This T cell receptor beta chain was recorded in a study of T-cell memory formation after mild COVID-19. This clonotype was seen many times. CDR3 length: 16 amino acids. V lost 0 bases to trimming and J lost 2 bases, with 13 bases between them. Germline CDR1 SGDLS, CDR2 YYNGEE. TCRdb re-called the 5' RACE reads through MiXCR, storing one row per CDR3 protein. The data show about 360,000 distinct CDR3 sequences, roughly 14% seen once. This TCR derives from a man aged 18 to 30 who had mild COVID-19 (a few samples of this study predate the infection). Cell type and time point are not known. The chain couples TRBV9 to TRBJ2-3; D assignment may be TRBD1 or TRBD2 (5 bases each). The material sequenced was PBMCs or a T cell subset sorted from them (not recorded which). In DNA, the CDR3 is TGTGCCAGCAGCGTAGGAGGGACGGAACTCACAGATACGCAGTATTTT. Its translation is CASSVGGTELTDTQYF.